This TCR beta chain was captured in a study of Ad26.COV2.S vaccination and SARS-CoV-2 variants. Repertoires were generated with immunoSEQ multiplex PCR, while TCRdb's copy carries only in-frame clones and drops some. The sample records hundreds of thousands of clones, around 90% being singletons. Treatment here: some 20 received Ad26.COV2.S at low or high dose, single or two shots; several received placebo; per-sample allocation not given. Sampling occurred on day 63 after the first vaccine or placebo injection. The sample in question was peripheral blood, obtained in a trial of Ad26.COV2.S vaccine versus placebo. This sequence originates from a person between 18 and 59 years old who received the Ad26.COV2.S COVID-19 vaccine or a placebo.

The CDR3, as DNA: TGTGCCAGCAGTTACACTAGCGGGAGCTCCTACAATGAGCAGTTCTTC. Its translation: CASSYTSGSSYNEQFF. J is TRBJ2-1 and V is TRBV6-5, with 11 bases matching TRBD2. Trimming took 2 bases from V and 0 from J; bases not matched to a gene: 0. Germline CDR1 MNHEY, CDR2 SVGAGI. CDR3 length equals 16 residues.